These 32 T cell receptor beta chains were sequenced from one sample in a study of blood T cell repertoires in COVID-19. Clones were read by immunoSEQ multiplex PCR, and TCRdb kept only the in-frame ones, dropping some. The sample has 200,000 to 250,000 clones, around 89% seen once; the top ten hold 2.7%. The sample was peripheral blood. The receptors were gathered from a young man with COVID-19, enrolled during active disease.

This rearrangement joins TRBV7-9 to TRBJ2-7; D unresolved. Trimming cost V 1 base and J 7 bases, with 5 bases left between them. The length of the CDR3 is 11 residues. The germline V gene encodes CDR1 SEHNR and CDR2 FQNEAQ (reference sequence). The CDR3 sequence is CASSLVAEQYF. CDR3 nucleotides: TGTGCCAGCAGCTTAGTGGCAGAGCAGTACTTC.

The chain combines TRBV28 with TRBJ1-4; 8 bases match TRBD1. The CDR3 spans 15 residues. Germline values: CDR1 MDHEN, CDR2 SYDVKM. Trimming took 2 bases from V and 8 from J; bases not matched to a gene: 7. The CDR3 loop is CASSLNGQGIEKLFF. The CDR3 DNA reads as TGTGCCAGCAGTTTAAACGGACAGGGAATCGAAAAACTGTTTTTT.

This clone was seen a handful of times. The chain joins TRBV5-4 to TRBJ1-2; perhaps TRBD1 as D (5 bases). Per germline, CDR1 SGHNT and CDR2 YYREEE (reference sequence). The CDR3 length is 12 residues. V gave up 0 bases and J gave up 7 bases, with 7 bases separating them. This CDR3 reads CASSLDRLGYTF. The DNA of the CDR3 is TGTGCCAGCAGCTTGGACAGGCTTGGCTACACCTTC.

The chain uses TRBV3-1 (or the pseudogene TRBV3-2) and TRBJ2-7; 8 nucleotides align to TRBD1. J was trimmed by 3 bases and V by 4 bases; bases with no gene match: 5. The length of the CDR3 is 14 residues. CDR1 and CDR2 from the germline V gene are LGHDT and YNNKEL (reference sequence). The CDR3: CASSPWTGLYEQYF. The DNA of the CDR3 is TGTGCCAGCAGCCCTTGGACAGGGCTCTACGAGCAGTACTTC.

The chain carries TRBV9 and TRBJ1-2; D call uncertain. Germline lookup yields CDR1 SGDLS and CDR2 YYNGEE. Trimming left V 0 bases short and J 0 bases short, with 15 bases between. There are 17 residues in the CDR3. The CDR3 is CASSVGPLLGANYGYTF. The CDR3 bases are TGTGCCAGCAGCGTAGGTCCCCTATTGGGAGCTAACTATGGCTACACCTTC. The whole variable domain, filled in from reference TRBV9 and TRBJ1-2, reads DSGVTQTPKHLITATGQRVTLRCSPRSGDLSVYWYQQSLDQGLQFLIQYYNGEERAKGNILERFSAQQFPDLHSELNLSSLELGDSALYFCASSVGPLLGANYGYTFGSGTRLTVV.

This sequence joins TRBV18 and TRBJ1-1, with a weak D call TRBD1 (5 bases). From germline, CDR1 is KGHSH and CDR2 LQKENI. V shed 2 bases and J shed 3 bases, with 16 bases lying between them. The CDR3 contains 16 residues. CDR3 sequence (DNA): TGTGCCAGCTCACCATGGGCGGGGCGGGTGGACACTGAAGCTTTCTTT. Translating it yields CASSPWAGRVDTEAFF.

This chain uses TRBV5-4 with TRBJ1-1; D call uncertain. Germline assignment: CDR1 SGHNT and CDR2 YYREEE (reference sequence). The CDR3 runs to 17 residues. V gave up 2 bases and J gave up 0 bases, with 17 bases separating them. CDR3 protein: CASSFSIGRTLNTEAFF. The CDR3, as DNA: TGTGCCAGCAGCTTCTCGATTGGGAGGACGCTGAACACTGAAGCTTTCTTT.

The chain carries TRBV28 and TRBJ1-2, with TRBD1 matching over 7 bases. The CDR3 has 12 residues. The junction had 7 bases not matched to a gene; V was cut back by 11 bases and J by 4 bases. Per germline, CDR1 MDHEN and CDR2 SYDVKM. CDR3 protein: CAASGGSYGYTF. The CDR3 nucleotides are TGTGCCGCCTCAGGGGGATCCTATGGCTACACCTTC.

This rearrangement joins TRBV27 to TRBJ2-1, with TRBD1 matching over 10 bases. The junction had 20 bases not matched to a gene; V was cut back by 5 bases and J by 1 base. The germline V gene encodes CDR1 MNHEY and CDR2 SMNVEV (reference sequence). CDR3 length equals 21 residues. The CDR3, as DNA: TGTGCCAGCAGTCCCCGCGACAGGGGGCTTTTTTTCGGTGGTTCCTACAATGAGCAGTTCTTC. This codes for CASSPRDRGLFFGGSYNEQFF.

V gene TRBV19 combines with J gene TRBJ2-7; possible D gene TRBD2, 6 bases. Deletions cut 2 bases from V and 0 bases from J, with 14 bases between. The germline V gene has CDR1 LNHDA and CDR2 SQIVND (reference sequence). This CDR3 spans 16 amino acids. The CDR3 sequence is CASSIRGRTSSYEQYF. CDR3 DNA: TGTGCCAGTAGTATACGAGGGAGGACGAGCTCCTACGAGCAGTACTTC.

This chain links TRBV24-1 with TRBJ1-5; a possible D gene is TRBD1 (6 bases). Germline V gives CDR1 KGHDR, CDR2 SFDVKD. The CDR3 has 15 amino acids. The V end was cut by 4 bases, the J end by 10 bases, with 19 bases between. The CDR3 protein is CATSDPGQTDGPQHF. The DNA of the CDR3 is TGTGCCACCAGTGACCCGGGACAAACCGATGGTCCCCAGCATTTT.

The chain is built from TRBV19 and TRBJ1-2, with a tentative D call TRBD1 (6 bases). V lost 7 bases and J 4 bases, leaving 13 bases between the germline ends. The CDR3 contains 13 residues. In germline, CDR1 is LNHDA, CDR2 SQIVND (reference sequence). CDR3 sequence: CASTFKTGYGYTF. The CDR3 DNA is TGTGCCAGTACCTTTAAGACAGGCTATGGCTACACCTTC. Filled out from reference TRBV19 and TRBJ1-2, the complete variable domain reads DGGITQSPKYLFRKEGQNVTLSCEQNLNHDAMYWYRQDPGQGLRLIYYSQIVNDFQKGDIAEGYSVSREKKESFPLTVTSAQKNPTAFYLCASTFKTGYGYTFGSGTRLTVV.

The CDR3 region is CASSLLTASYNEQFF. CDR3 bases: TGTGCCAGTAGTCTCCTTACAGCCTCCTACAATGAGCAGTTCTTC. The rearrangement uses TRBV19 and TRBJ2-1, with no clear D. The length of the CDR3 is 15 residues. CDR1 LNHDA and CDR2 SQIVND come from the germline V gene (reference sequence). V lost 5 bases, J lost 0 bases, and 11 bases lay in between.

This chain uses TRBV28 with TRBJ2-5, with TRBD1 matching over 11 bases. CDR1 and CDR2 from the germline V gene are MDHEN and SYDVKM. CDR3 length equals 15 residues. Unmatched junction bases numbered 6, after V lost 4 bases and J lost 5 bases. CDR3 region: CASSSRDRGWETQYF. CDR3 DNA sequence: TGTGCCAGCAGTTCCCGGGACAGGGGGTGGGAGACCCAGTACTTC. Full variable domain (remainder filled in from reference TRBV28 and TRBJ2-5): DVKVTQSSRYLVKRTGEKVFLECVQDMDHENMFWYRQDPGLGLRLIYFSYDVKMKEKGDIPEGYSVSREKKERFSLILESASTNQTSMYLCASSSRDRGWETQYFGPGTRLLVL.

The chain joins TRBV14 to TRBJ1-2, with a tentative D call TRBD1 (5 bases). The V gene lost 1 base and the J gene lost 8 bases, with 8 bases spanning the gap. CDR1 and CDR2 from the germline V gene are SGHDN and FVKESK. The CDR3 has 12 amino acids. In nucleotides, the CDR3 is TGTGCCAGCAGCCAAGGGGGCAGAGGCTACACCTTC. Residues: CASSQGGRGYTF.

V is TRBV7-9 and J is TRBJ2-7, with 8 positions matching TRBD1. Germline V CDR1 and CDR2: SEHNR, FQNEAQ (reference sequence). V trimming: 6 bases; J trimming: 2 bases; junction bases outside the gene matches: 6. CDR3 length: 14 amino acids. The DNA for the CDR3 is TGTGCCAGCAGTTGGACAGGGTCGGCCTACGAGCAGTACTTC. It specifies CASSWTGSAYEQYF.

This clone has only one observation. The CDR3 reads CASSPMATTFTDTQYF. DNA for the CDR3: TGTGCCAGCTCCCCAATGGCCACAACCTTCACAGATACGCAGTATTTT. The chain uses TRBV18 and TRBJ2-3; D gene unclear. The germline V gene encodes CDR1 KGHSH and CDR2 LQKENI. The length of the CDR3 is 16 residues. V was cut by 6 bases and J by 2 bases, with 18 bases left in between. The full variable domain, in which reference TRBV18 and TRBJ2-3 provide the parts outside the CDR3, is NAGVMQNPRHLVRRRGQEARLRCSPMKGHSHVYWYRQLPEEGLKFMVYLQKENIIDESGMPKERFSAEFPKEGPSILRIQQVVRGDSAAYFCASSPMATTFTDTQYFGPGTRLTVL.

The J gene is TRBJ1-5, the V gene TRBV27, with D hard to call. CDR3 length: 16 residues. In germline, CDR1 is MNHEY, CDR2 SMNVEV (reference sequence). V was trimmed by 4 bases and J by 0 bases, leaving 13 bases between them. CDR3 sequence (DNA): TGTGCCAGCAGTTCCACCCATGGCCATAGCAATCAGCCCCAGCATTTT. Amino acids: CASSSTHGHSNQPQHF.

The chain combines TRBV7-2 with TRBJ2-2, with 9 bases matching TRBD1. Per the germline V gene, CDR1 is SGHTA and CDR2 is FQGNSA. The CDR3 covers 15 residues. J gave up 6 bases and V 3 bases, and 5 bases lay outside the gene matches. CDR3 nucleotide sequence: TGTGCCAGCAGCTTTCGACAGGGGGGTGCCGGGGAGCTGTTTTTT. It translates to CASSFRQGGAGELFF.

The chain has TRBV28 and TRBJ2-7; 9 positions match TRBD2. V lost 4 bases, J lost 4 bases, and 11 bases stayed unmatched. Germline assignment: CDR1 MDHEN and CDR2 SYDVKM. The CDR3 sequence is 16 residues long. DNA of the CDR3: TGTGCCAGCAGTTCACCGGATAGCGGGAGCGGGTACGAGCAGTACTTC. Translating gives CASSSPDSGSGYEQYF.

The chain couples TRBV5-6 to TRBJ2-2; 9 nucleotides match TRBD1. Germline values: CDR1 SGHDT, CDR2 YYEEEE. Germline trimming cut 5 bases from V and 5 bases from J; bases unmatched to any gene: 13. The CDR3 sequence is 17 residues long. The CDR3 region is CASSHVTGGAGTGELFF. The CDR3 DNA reads TGTGCCAGCAGTCATGTTACAGGGGGCGCGGGGACCGGGGAGCTGTTTTTT.

The rearrangement joins TRBV9 to TRBJ2-7; 7 bases line up with TRBD1. CDR3 length: 14 residues. The V gene end was trimmed by 4 bases and the J gene end by 4 bases; junction bases not matched to a gene: 8. The germline gives CDR1 SGDLS, CDR2 YYNGEE. Here the CDR3 reads CASSPGQIIYEQYF. The CDR3 DNA follows: TGTGCCAGCAGCCCGGGACAGATTATATACGAGCAGTACTTC.

The chain joins TRBV9 to TRBJ2-7; TRBD1 is a possible D gene (5 bases). V lost 0 bases to trimming and J lost 6 bases, with 13 bases between them. CDR3 length equals 14 residues. Germline CDR1 and CDR2: SGDLS and YYNGEE. CDR3 bases: TGTGCCAGCAGCGTAGAAGGCCAGGGTCTCGAGCAGTACTTC. Its protein is CASSVEGQGLEQYF.

The V and J genes are TRBV4-3 and TRBJ1-5; 7 bases map to TRBD1. This CDR3 comprises 15 residues. The V and J ends lost 3 bases and 4 bases, in that order; junction bases with no gene match: 6. Germline V gives CDR1 LGHNA, CDR2 YSLEER. CDR3 region: CASSQGGQVNQPQHF. The CDR3 DNA is TGCGCCAGCAGCCAGGGAGGACAGGTTAATCAGCCCCAGCATTTT.

A remark on this clone: One end of the junction does not line up with germline, which may come from a read error. The chain links TRBV18 to TRBJ2-7; unclear D gene. This CDR3 is 12 amino acids long. Germline assignment: CDR1 KGHSH and CDR2 LQKENI. The CDR3 DNA sequence: TGTGCCAGCTCACCAGGCTCCAACGAGCAGTACTTC. Translating it yields CASSPGSNEQYF. The whole variable domain, filled in from reference TRBV18 and TRBJ2-7, reads NAGVMQNPRHLVRRRGQEARLRCSPMKGHSHVYWYRQLPEEGLKFMVYLQKENIIDESGMPKERFSAEFPKEGPSILRIQQVVRGDSAAYFCASSPGSNEQYFGPGTRLTVT.

The chain combines TRBV19 with TRBJ2-7, with unresolved D. The V and J ends lost 5 bases and 0 bases respectively, with 14 bases between them. The germline CDR1 and CDR2 sequences are LNHDA and SQIVND (reference sequence). This CDR3 contains 15 residues. The CDR3 nucleotides are TGTGCCAGTAGTTTAATCGGGTTTTCCTCCTACGAGCAGTACTTC. Translation: CASSLIGFSSYEQYF.

This clone was counted a single time. The V and J genes are TRBV19 and TRBJ2-2; 12 bases agree with TRBD2. The CDR3 consists of 16 residues. In germline, CDR1 is LNHDA, CDR2 SQIVND (reference sequence). V lost 7 bases, J lost 0 bases, and 3 bases stayed unmatched. The CDR3 nucleotides are TGTGCCAGTACCCGACTAGCGGGAGCGAACACCGGGGAGCTGTTTTTT. Protein sequence: CASTRLAGANTGELFF.

The chain recombines TRBV6-2 or TRBV6-3 with TRBJ2-1; 7 positions agree with TRBD2. Unmatched junction bases numbered 7, after V lost 2 bases and J lost 3 bases. The CDR3 sequence is 16 residues long. Germline CDR1 is MNHEY and CDR2 is SVGEGT. In DNA form, the CDR3 reads TGTGCCAGCAGTTACCGGGCGGGGGAGTACTACAATGAGCAGTTCTTC. As protein: CASSYRAGEYYNEQFF.

This clone appeared a few times. The chain's CDR3 is CATSRGRDTEAFF. The CDR3 coding sequence is TGTGCCACCAGCAGGGGGCGCGACACTGAAGCTTTCTTT. This chain uses TRBV24-1 with TRBJ1-1, with 8 bases that match TRBD1. The V gene's germline CDR1 is KGHDR and CDR2 SFDVKD. J gave up 3 bases and V 7 bases, and 3 bases lay outside the gene matches. The CDR3 runs to 13 residues.

In its sample, this clone was seen once. V usage is TRBV6-6 and J usage is TRBJ1-2, with TRBD1 matching 8 bases. V was clipped by 7 bases and J by 4 bases; unmatched bases: 8. Germline V gives CDR1 MNHNY, CDR2 SVGAGI (reference sequence). This CDR3 comprises 14 residues. CDR3 nucleotide sequence: TGTGCCAGCACCGACGGACAGGGAAGCTATGGCTACACCTTC. Protein product: CASTDGQGSYGYTF.

The V gene is TRBV7-9, the J gene TRBJ1-1, with 8 bases lining up with TRBD1. J was trimmed by 3 bases and V by 5 bases; bases with no gene match: 8. Germline values: CDR1 SEHNR, CDR2 FQNEAQ (reference sequence). CDR3 length: 15 residues. The CDR3 nucleotides are TGTGCCAGCAGCGCAGGGGGCGCCTGGGACACTGAAGCTTTCTTT. It specifies CASSAGGAWDTEAFF.

V and J are TRBV19 and TRBJ1-5, with TRBD1 matching over 8 bases. V shed 6 bases, J shed 1 base, and the junction held 8 bases outside the gene matches. This CDR3 region has 16 residues. Germline CDR1 is LNHDA and CDR2 is SQIVND (reference sequence). The CDR3: CASSIQGAGSNQPQHF. Written as DNA, the CDR3 is TGTGCCAGTAGCATCCAGGGGGCGGGGAGCAATCAGCCCCAGCATTTT.